This entry lists 9 T cell receptor beta chains sequenced from one sample in a study of CD8+ T cells in alopecia areata. It was cDNA, reverse transcribed from extracted RNA, that served as the sequencing template. TCRdb's copy holds only in-frame clones and misses some; the assay was immunoSEQ multiplex PCR. Of some 25,000 clones in the sample, roughly 50% are singletons; the top ten hold approximately 29%. The sequencing sample was made of NKG2D-high CD8+ T cells sorted from blood. The receptors here all came from a human donor with alopecia areata.

CDR3 DNA sequence: TGTGCCGTTAAGGAAATAGGCAATCAGCCCCAGCATTTT. This gives the protein CAVKEIGNQPQHF. The V gene is TRBV2, the J gene TRBJ1-5; no firm D call. Germline CDR1 and CDR2: SNHLY and FYNNEI. Trimming removed 11 bases from V and 2 bases from J, with 13 bases in between. The CDR3 covers 13 residues.

The chain couples TRBV19 to TRBJ2-5; possibly TRBD1 for D (6 bases). The CDR3 length is 15 residues. Deletions cut 3 bases from V and 1 base from J, with 12 bases between. Germline values: CDR1 LNHDA, CDR2 SQIVND (reference sequence). CDR3 in amino acids: CASSISGALQETQYF. Here the CDR3 DNA reads TGTGCCAGTAGTATCTCAGGGGCGCTCCAAGAGACCCAGTACTTC. The whole variable domain, filled in from reference TRBV19 and TRBJ2-5, reads DGGITQSPKYLFRKEGQNVTLSCEQNLNHDAMYWYRQDPGQGLRLIYYSQIVNDFQKGDIAEGYSVSREKKESFPLTVTSAQKNPTAFYLCASSISGALQETQYFGPGTRLLVL.

This clone was found a few times. V usage is TRBV28 and J usage is TRBJ2-7; 10 bases align to TRBD2. Trimming removed 4 bases from V and 6 bases from J; junction bases left unmatched: 3. The germline gives CDR1 MDHEN, CDR2 SYDVKM. The CDR3 totals 13 residues. The CDR3 nucleotides read TGTGCCAGCAGTTCGGGACTAGCGTCCGAGCAGTACTTC. It encodes CASSSGLASEQYF.

V usage is TRBV5-4 and J usage is TRBJ2-2; 13 bases are a match to TRBD2. The junction had 3 bases not matched to a gene; V was cut back by 3 bases and J by 1 base. The CDR3 consists of 17 residues. CDR1 is SGHNT, CDR2 YYREEE, per germline (reference sequence). The CDR3 DNA reads TGTGCCAGCAGCTCCGGGACTAGCGGGATGAACACCGGGGAGCTGTTTTTT. Translating it yields CASSSGTSGMNTGELFF.

This clone counts as medium-sized (0.01 to 0.1%). This chain uses TRBV6-1 with TRBJ2-3; possible D gene TRBD2, 7 bases. V lost 3 bases and J 3 bases, leaving 16 bases between the germline ends. The CDR3 spans 16 residues. Germline V gene lookup returns CDR1 MNHNS and CDR2 SASEGT. In DNA, the CDR3 is TGTGCCAGCAGTGAGGAACAGGGAGGGAGGACAGATACGCAGTATTTT. Translated: CASSEEQGGRTDTQYF.

This clone was found a few times. The J gene is TRBJ1-1, the V gene TRBV15; D unresolved. Germline V gene sequence: CDR1 LNHNV, CDR2 YYDKDF (reference sequence). The CDR3 is 15 residues long. V lost 0 bases and J 6 bases, leaving 14 bases between the germline ends. The chain's CDR3 is CATSRDPSAQAEAFF. The DNA of the CDR3 is TGTGCCACCAGCAGAGACCCCTCCGCGCAGGCTGAAGCTTTCTTT.

This clone was observed a few times. The chain links TRBV7-9 to TRBJ2-7; 11 nucleotides match TRBD2. The CDR3 is made up of 16 amino acids. Germline V gene data show CDR1 as SEHNR and CDR2 as FQNEAQ (reference sequence). V gave up 4 bases and J gave up 4 bases; unmatched junction bases: 9. The CDR3 DNA sequence: TGTGCCAGCAGCTACTTAGCGGGAGGGAGATCATACGAGCAGTACTTC. Protein: CASSYLAGGRSYEQYF.

This clone turned up a few times. The chain is built from TRBV7-6 and TRBJ1-1, with TRBD1 matching 7 bases. CDR3 length: 15 amino acids. The germline V gene encodes CDR1 SGHVS and CDR2 FNYEAQ. V shed 5 bases and J 4 bases; nucleotides not matched to a gene: 10. CDR3 in DNA: TGTGCCAGCAGCCACAGTACAGGGGAAGTCACTGAAGCTTTCTTT. It translates to CASSHSTGEVTEAFF.

The chain is built from TRBV27 and TRBJ1-2, with 11 bases fitting TRBD1. The CDR3 totals 16 residues. Germline trimming cut 5 bases from V and 3 bases from J; bases unmatched to any gene: 8. The germline V gene encodes CDR1 MNHEY and CDR2 SMNVEV (reference sequence). CDR3 DNA sequence: TGTGCCAGCAGTCCCCGGACAGGGGGCCGACACTATGGCTACACCTTC. Its protein is CASSPRTGGRHYGYTF.